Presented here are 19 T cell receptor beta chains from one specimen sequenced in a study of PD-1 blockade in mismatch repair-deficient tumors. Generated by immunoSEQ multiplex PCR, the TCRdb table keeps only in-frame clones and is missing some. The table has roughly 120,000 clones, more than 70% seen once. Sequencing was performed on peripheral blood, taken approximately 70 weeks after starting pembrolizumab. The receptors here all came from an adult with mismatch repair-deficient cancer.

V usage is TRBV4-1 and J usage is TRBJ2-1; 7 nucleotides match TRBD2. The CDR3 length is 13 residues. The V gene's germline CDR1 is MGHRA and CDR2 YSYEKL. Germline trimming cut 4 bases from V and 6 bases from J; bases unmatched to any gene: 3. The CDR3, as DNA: TGCGCCAGCAGCCTCCCTAGCGGCAATGAGCAGTTCTTC. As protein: CASSLPSGNEQFF.

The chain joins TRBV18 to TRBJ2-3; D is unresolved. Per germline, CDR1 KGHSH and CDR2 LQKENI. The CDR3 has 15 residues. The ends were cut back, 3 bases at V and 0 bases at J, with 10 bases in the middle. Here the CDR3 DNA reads TGTGCCAGCTCACCGATCCAGGAGAGCACAGATACGCAGTATTTT. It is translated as CASSPIQESTDTQYF.

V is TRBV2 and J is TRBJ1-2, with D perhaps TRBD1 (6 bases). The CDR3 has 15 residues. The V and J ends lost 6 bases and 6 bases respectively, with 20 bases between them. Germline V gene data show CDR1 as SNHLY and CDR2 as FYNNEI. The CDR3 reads CASSKIGYDRNGYTF. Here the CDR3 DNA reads TGTGCCAGCAGCAAAATCGGATATGACAGGAATGGCTACACCTTC.

The CDR3 nucleotides are TGTGCCAGCAGCCGACAGGTGGGCAGGGCCCAAGAGACCCAGTACTTC. Translation gives CASSRQVGRAQETQYF. The chain joins TRBV11-3 to TRBJ2-5; a weak D match, TRBD1 (6 bases). There are 16 residues in the CDR3. CDR1 is SGHNT and CDR2 is YENEEA in the germline V gene. V was pared by 5 bases and J by 1 base, with 17 bases between.

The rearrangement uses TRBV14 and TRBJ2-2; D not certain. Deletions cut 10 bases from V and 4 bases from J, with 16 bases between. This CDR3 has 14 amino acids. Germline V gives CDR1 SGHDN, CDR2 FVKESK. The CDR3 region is CAKRGLYFTGELFF. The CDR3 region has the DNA TGTGCCAAACGAGGCCTCTATTTCACCGGGGAGCTGTTTTTT.

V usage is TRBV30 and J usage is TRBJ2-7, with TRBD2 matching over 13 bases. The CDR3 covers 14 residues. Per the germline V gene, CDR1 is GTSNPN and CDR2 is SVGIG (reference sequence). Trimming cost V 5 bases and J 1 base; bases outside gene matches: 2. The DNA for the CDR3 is TGTGCCTGGGGACTAGCGGGAGAGTCCTACGAGCAGTACTTC. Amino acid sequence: CAWGLAGESYEQYF.

CDR3 bases: TGTGCCAGCAGTTTAGAGGGATCGGACGAGCAGTACTTC. Its translation is CASSLEGSDEQYF. The chain employs TRBV6-5 and TRBJ2-7, with D perhaps TRBD2 (5 bases). Trimming removed 4 bases at V and 5 bases at J, with 12 bases between. Per germline, CDR1 MNHEY and CDR2 SVGAGI. The CDR3 contains 13 residues.

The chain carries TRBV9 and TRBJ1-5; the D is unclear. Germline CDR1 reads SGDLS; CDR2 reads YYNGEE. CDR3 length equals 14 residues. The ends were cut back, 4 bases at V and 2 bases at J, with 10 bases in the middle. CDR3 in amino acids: CASSPSNGNQPQHF. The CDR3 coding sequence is TGTGCCAGCAGCCCCTCTAACGGCAATCAGCCCCAGCATTTT.

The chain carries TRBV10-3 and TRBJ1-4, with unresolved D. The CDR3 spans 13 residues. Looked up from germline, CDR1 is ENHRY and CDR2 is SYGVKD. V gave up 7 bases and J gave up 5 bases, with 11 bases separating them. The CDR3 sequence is CAIKEAGNEKLFF. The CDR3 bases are TGTGCCATCAAGGAGGCAGGAAATGAAAAACTGTTTTTT.

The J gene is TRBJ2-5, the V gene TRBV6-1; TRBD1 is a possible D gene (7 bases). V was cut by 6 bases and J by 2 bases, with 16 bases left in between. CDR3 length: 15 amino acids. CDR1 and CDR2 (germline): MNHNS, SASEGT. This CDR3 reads CASSRGTVKQETQYF. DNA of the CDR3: TGTGCCAGCAGCCGGGGGACAGTAAAACAAGAGACCCAGTACTTC.

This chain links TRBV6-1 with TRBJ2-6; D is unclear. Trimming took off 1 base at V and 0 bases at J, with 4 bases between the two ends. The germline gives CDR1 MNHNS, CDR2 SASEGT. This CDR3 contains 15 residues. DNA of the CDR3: TGTGCCAGCAGTGAAGGGGGCTCTGGGGCCAACGTCCTGACTTTC. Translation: CASSEGGSGANVLTF.

The CDR3 region is CATSSMDGNQPQHF. For the CDR3, the DNA is TGTGCCACCAGCAGCATGGACGGTAATCAGCCCCAGCATTTT. J is TRBJ1-5 and V is TRBV15; D remains ambiguous. V was shortened by 3 bases and J by 4 bases, with 10 bases between the two germline ends. CDR1 is LNHNV, CDR2 YYDKDF, per germline (reference sequence). The CDR3 length is 14 residues.

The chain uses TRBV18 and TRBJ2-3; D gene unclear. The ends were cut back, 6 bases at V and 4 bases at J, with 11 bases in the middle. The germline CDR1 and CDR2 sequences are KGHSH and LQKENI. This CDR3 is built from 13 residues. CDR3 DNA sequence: TGTGCCAGCTCGCCCCCACCCCCAGATACGCAGTATTTT. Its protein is CASSPPPPDTQYF.

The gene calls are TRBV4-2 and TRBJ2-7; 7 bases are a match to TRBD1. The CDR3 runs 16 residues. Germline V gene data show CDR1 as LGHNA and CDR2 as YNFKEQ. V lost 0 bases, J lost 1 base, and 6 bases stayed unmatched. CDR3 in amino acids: CASSQDPGGGSYEQYF. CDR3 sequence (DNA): TGTGCCAGCAGCCAAGATCCAGGGGGTGGGTCCTACGAGCAGTACTTC.

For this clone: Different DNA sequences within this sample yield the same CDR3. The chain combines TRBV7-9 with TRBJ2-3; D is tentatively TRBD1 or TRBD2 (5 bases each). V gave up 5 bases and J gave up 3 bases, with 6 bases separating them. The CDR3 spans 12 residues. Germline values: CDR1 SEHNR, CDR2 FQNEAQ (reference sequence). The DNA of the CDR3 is TGTGCCAGCAGCGGGGGAACAGATACGCAGTATTTT. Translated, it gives CASSGGTDTQYF.

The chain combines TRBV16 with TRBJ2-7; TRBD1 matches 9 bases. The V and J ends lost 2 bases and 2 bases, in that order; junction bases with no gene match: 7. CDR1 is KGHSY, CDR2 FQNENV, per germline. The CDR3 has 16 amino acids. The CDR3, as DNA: TGTGCCAGCAGCCAACGAGGACAGGGGAAAACCTACGAGCAGTACTTC. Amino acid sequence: CASSQRGQGKTYEQYF.

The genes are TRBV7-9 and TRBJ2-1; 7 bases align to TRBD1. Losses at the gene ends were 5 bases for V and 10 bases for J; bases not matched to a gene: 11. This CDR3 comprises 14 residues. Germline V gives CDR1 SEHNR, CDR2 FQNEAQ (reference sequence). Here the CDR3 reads CASSPRDRGPEQFF. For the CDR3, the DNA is TGTGCCAGCAGCCCAAGGGACAGAGGTCCCGAGCAGTTCTTC.

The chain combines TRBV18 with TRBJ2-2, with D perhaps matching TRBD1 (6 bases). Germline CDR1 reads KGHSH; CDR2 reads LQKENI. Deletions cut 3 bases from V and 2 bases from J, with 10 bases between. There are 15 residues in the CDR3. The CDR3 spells CASSPQQGNTGELFF. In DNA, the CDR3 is TGTGCCAGCTCACCCCAACAGGGAAACACCGGGGAGCTGTTTTTT.

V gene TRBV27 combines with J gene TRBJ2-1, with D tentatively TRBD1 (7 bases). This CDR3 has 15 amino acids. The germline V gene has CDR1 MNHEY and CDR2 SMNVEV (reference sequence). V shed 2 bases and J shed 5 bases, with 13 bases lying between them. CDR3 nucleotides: TGTGCCAGCAGTTTACCGGCAGGGGGGAACAATGAGCAGTTCTTC. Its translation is CASSLPAGGNNEQFF.